Below, 7 T cell receptor beta chains from the same sample are listed, as sequenced in a study of blood T cells in healthy people across ages. Primers used in a second PCR of roughly 7 to 12 cycles were a sample-barcoded 5' primer and a J-beta primer mix. MiXCR was run by TCRdb on the 5' RACE reads, yielding one entry per CDR3 protein. The sample lists approximately 900,000 distinct CDR3 sequences, under 35% seen once, with about 10% in the top ten. This sample also belongs to another study, concerning T cells of mothers and their children.

Specimen: blood. These receptors were obtained from a woman aged 40 to 50 in good health.

The chain joins TRBV11-2 to TRBJ1-2; tentative D call: TRBD1 (6 bases). CDR3 length: 13 residues. The V and J ends lost 5 bases and 8 bases respectively, with 15 bases between them. CDR1 and CDR2 (germline): SGHAT, FQNNGV. The CDR3 DNA sequence: TGTGCCAGCAGCGTTGGACAGTTGGACGGCTACACCTTC. Protein sequence: CASSVGQLDGYTF.

The chain combines TRBV3-1 with TRBJ2-3; 11 bases map to TRBD2. With 5 bases clipped from V and 4 bases from J, the junction kept 5 bases outside the gene matches. CDR1 and CDR2 (germline): LGHDT, YNNKEL (reference sequence). CDR3 size: 15 residues. The CDR3 region has the DNA TGTGCCAGCAGCTCGACTAGCGGGGCATCAGATACGCAGTATTTT. The encoded protein is CASSSTSGASDTQYF.

Here the CDR3 reads CASKSLGGAMEIGYTF. CDR3 nucleotide sequence: TGTGCCAGCAAGTCCCTAGGAGGGGCCATGGAGATCGGCTACACCTTC. The J gene is TRBJ1-2, the V gene TRBV2; D possibly corresponds to TRBD1 (5 bases). Trimming pared 7 bases from V and 8 bases from J, leaving 26 bases between. The CDR3 covers 16 residues. Germline V gives CDR1 SNHLY, CDR2 FYNNEI.

This clonotype appeared a few times. CDR3: CSARDPSANSYEQYF. For the CDR3, the DNA is TGCAGTGCTAGAGATCCCAGCGCGAACTCCTACGAGCAGTACTTC. The chain is built from TRBV20-1 and TRBJ2-7; D ambiguous. Trimming removed 0 bases from V and 0 bases from J, with 12 bases in between. This CDR3 is built from 15 residues. Germline values: CDR1 DFQATT, CDR2 SNEGSKA (reference sequence).

This clonotype has more than one count but fewer than ten. This rearrangement joins TRBV28 to TRBJ2-4; D may correspond to TRBD1 or TRBD2 (6 bases each). Matching the DNA end better, TRBJ2-7 makes the J call doubtful. Germline CDR1 is MDHEN and CDR2 is SYDVKM. This CDR3 is 14 amino acids long. The CDR3 DNA reads as TGTGCCAGCACTACCGGGGGCAGGGGCTACGAGCAGTACTTC. Its translation is CASTTGGRGYEQYF.

This clonotype has only a few counts. The J gene is TRBJ2-2, the V gene TRBV6-6; no clear D gene. The V gene's germline CDR1 is MNHNY and CDR2 SVGAGI (reference sequence). V was shortened by 6 bases and J by 1 base, with 6 bases between the two germline ends. There are 13 residues in the CDR3. The CDR3 DNA is TGTGCCAGCAGAGGGATGAACACCGGGGAGCTGTTTTTT. Its translation is CASRGMNTGELFF.

This clonotype was found a few times. The rearrangement links TRBV28 to TRBJ2-1; 8 bases map to TRBD1. Trimming removed 6 bases from V and 9 bases from J; junction bases left unmatched: 10. CDR1 and CDR2 from the germline V gene are MDHEN and SYDVKM. The CDR3 covers 14 residues. CDR3 in DNA: TGTGCCAGCAGCTTTCAGACGACAGGGGCTGAGCAGTTCTTC. This encodes CASSFQTTGAEQFF.